This T cell receptor beta chain came from a study of cytomegalovirus exposure and HLA in healthy donors. Study findings and constraints: In a later analysis, TCR beta V- and J-gene trimming was associated with a missense DCLRE1C variant. Judged likely to be a sequencing artifact was a cluster of highly shared sequence variants.

Concerning this clone: Its antigen is still unknown. Mismatch with germline at one junction end may stem from a read error.

In germline, CDR1 is WSHSY, CDR2 SAAADI. The length of the CDR3 is 15 residues. The PCR contained 60 Vbeta and 13 Jbeta primers. The repertoire was sequenced with immunoSEQ multiplex PCR; TCRdb's copy has only in-frame clones and lacks some. The sample consists of some 150,000 clones, 70% to 90% of them appearing once. The sequenced sample consisted of PBMCs. The receptor was derived from a middle-aged woman in good health and CMV-seropositive. The chain carries TRBV10-2 and TRBJ2-4; 8 nucleotides agree with TRBD1. The CDR3 nucleotides read TGCGCCACCTTGGGAGTAGGGGCTAGGGACAGGAGGGCTCGGTTC. Protein: CATLGVGARDRRARF.